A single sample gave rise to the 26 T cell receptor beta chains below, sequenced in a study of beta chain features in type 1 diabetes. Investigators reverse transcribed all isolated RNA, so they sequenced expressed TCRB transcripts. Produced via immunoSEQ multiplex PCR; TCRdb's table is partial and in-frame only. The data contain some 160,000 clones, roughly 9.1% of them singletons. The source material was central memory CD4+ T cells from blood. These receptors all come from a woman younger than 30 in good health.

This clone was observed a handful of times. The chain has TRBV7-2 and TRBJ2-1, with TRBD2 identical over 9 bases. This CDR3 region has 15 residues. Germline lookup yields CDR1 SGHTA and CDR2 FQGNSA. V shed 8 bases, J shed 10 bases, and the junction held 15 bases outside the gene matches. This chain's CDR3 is CASAGGGGRASEQFF. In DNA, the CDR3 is TGTGCCAGCGCCGGCGGGGGGGGGCGGGCAAGCGAGCAGTTCTTC.

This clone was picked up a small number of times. The CDR3 DNA reads TGCGCCAGCAGCCAAACAGGACACCAGGGGGATAATTCACCCCTCCACTTT. It codes for CASSQTGHQGDNSPLHF. The V call is TRBV4-1, the J call TRBJ1-6, with TRBD1 matching 7 bases. Germline V gene lookup returns CDR1 MGHRA and CDR2 YSYEKL. The CDR3 has 17 residues. The junction had 9 bases not matched to a gene; V was cut back by 2 bases and J by 5 bases.

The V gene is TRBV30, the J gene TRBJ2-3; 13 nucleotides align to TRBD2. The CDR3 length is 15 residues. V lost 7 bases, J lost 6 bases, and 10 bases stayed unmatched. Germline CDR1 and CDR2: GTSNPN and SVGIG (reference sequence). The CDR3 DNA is TGTGCCTCCAGGACTAGCGGGGGTCGGGGGGATACGCAGTATTTT. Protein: CASRTSGGRGDTQYF.

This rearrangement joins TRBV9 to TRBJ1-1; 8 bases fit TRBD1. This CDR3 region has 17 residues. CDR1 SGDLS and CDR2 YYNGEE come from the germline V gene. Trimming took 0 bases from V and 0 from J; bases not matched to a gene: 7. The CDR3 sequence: CASSVEAGQELNTEAFF. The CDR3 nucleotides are TGTGCCAGCAGCGTAGAGGCGGGACAGGAGTTGAACACTGAAGCTTTCTTT. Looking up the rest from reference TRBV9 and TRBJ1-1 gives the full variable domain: DSGVTQTPKHLITATGQRVTLRCSPRSGDLSVYWYQQSLDQGLQFLIQYYNGEERAKGNILERFSAQQFPDLHSELNLSSLELGDSALYFCASSVEAGQELNTEAFFGQGTRLTVV.

CDR3 sequence: CASSQQQGGGTTYEQYF. CDR3 sequence (DNA): TGCGCCAGCAGCCAACAGCAGGGTGGGGGGACCACCTACGAGCAGTACTTC. This chain connects TRBV4-3 to TRBJ2-7; maybe TRBD2 (6 bases). The CDR3 sequence is 17 residues long. Germline CDR1 and CDR2: LGHNA and YSLEER. Trimming left V 2 bases short and J 2 bases short, with 19 bases between.

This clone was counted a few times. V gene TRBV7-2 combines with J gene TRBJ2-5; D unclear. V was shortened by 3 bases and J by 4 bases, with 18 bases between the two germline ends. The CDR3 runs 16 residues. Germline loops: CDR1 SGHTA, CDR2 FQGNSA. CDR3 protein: CASSFSIPKSGETQYF. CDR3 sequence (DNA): TGTGCCAGCAGCTTTAGTATCCCAAAGTCGGGAGAGACCCAGTACTTC.

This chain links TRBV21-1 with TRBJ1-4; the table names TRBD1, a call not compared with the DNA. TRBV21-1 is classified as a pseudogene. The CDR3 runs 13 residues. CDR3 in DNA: TGTGCCAGCCTGGGACAGGGGGACGAAAAACTGTTTTTT. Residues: CASLGQGDEKLFF.

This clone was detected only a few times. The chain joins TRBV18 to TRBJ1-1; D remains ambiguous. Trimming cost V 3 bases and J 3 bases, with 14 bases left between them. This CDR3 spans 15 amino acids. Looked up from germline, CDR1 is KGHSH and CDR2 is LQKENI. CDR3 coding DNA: TGTGCCAGCTCACCTACGGAGGGAGCCGACACTGAAGCTTTCTTT. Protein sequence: CASSPTEGADTEAFF.

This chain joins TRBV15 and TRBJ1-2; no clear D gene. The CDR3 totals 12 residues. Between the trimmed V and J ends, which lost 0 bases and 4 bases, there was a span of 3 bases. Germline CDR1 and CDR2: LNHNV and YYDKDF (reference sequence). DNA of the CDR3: TGTGCCACCAGCAGAGATATCTATGGCTACACCTTC. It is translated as CATSRDIYGYTF.

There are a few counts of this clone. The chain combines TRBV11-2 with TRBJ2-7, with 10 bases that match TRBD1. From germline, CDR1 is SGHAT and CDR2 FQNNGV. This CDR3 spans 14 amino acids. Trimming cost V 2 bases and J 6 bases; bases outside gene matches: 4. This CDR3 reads CASSLRDRGTEQYF. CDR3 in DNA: TGTGCCAGCAGCTTACGGGACAGGGGAACCGAGCAGTACTTC.

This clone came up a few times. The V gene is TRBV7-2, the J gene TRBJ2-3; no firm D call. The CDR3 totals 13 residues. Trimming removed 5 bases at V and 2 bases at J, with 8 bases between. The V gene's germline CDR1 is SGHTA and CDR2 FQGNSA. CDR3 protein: CASSETYTDTQYF. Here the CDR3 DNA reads TGTGCCAGCAGCGAGACTTACACAGATACGCAGTATTTT.

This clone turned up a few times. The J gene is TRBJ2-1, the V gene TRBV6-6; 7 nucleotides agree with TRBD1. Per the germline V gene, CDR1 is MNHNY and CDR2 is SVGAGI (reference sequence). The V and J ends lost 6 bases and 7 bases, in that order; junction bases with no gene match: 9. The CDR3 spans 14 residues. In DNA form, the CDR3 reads TGTGCCAGCAGAGACCGGGACAGCAAGAATGAGCAGTTCTTC. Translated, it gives CASRDRDSKNEQFF.

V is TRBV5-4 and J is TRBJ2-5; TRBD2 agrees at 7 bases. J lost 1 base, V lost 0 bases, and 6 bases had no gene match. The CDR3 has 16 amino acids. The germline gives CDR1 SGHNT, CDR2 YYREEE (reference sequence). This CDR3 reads CASSLGGTISQETQYF. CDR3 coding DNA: TGTGCCAGCAGCTTGGGGGGGACTATATCCCAAGAGACCCAGTACTTC.

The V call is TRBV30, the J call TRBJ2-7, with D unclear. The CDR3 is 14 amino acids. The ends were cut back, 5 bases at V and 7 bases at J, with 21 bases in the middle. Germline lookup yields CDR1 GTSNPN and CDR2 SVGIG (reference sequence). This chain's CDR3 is CAWGFGATLGEQYF. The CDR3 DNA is TGTGCCTGGGGTTTCGGAGCGACCCTCGGTGAGCAGTACTTC. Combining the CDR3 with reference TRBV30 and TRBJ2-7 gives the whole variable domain SQTIHQWPATLVQPVGSPLSLECTVEGTSNPNLYWYRQAAGRGLQLLFYSVGIGQISSEVPQNLSASRPQDRQFILSSKKLLLSDSGFYLCAWGFGATLGEQYFGPGTRLTVT.

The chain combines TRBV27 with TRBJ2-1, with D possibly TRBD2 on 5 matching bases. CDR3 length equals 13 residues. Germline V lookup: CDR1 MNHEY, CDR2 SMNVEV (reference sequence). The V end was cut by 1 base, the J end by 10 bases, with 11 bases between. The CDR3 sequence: CASSLLASAEQFF. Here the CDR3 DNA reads TGTGCCAGCAGTTTATTAGCGTCAGCCGAGCAGTTCTTC.

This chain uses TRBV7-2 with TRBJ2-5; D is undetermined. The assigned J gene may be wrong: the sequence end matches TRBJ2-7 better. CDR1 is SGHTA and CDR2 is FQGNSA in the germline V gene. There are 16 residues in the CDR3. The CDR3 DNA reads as TGTGCCAGCAGCTTAGGGCAGCTTCTTAGCTCCTACGAGCAGTACTTC. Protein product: CASSLGQLLSSYEQYF.

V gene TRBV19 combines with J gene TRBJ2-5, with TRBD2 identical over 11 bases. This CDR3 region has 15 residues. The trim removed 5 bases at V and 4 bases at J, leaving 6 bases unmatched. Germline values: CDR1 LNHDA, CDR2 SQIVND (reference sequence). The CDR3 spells CASSSSTSGAETQYF. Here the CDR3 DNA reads TGTGCCAGTAGTTCCTCGACTAGCGGGGCAGAGACCCAGTACTTC.

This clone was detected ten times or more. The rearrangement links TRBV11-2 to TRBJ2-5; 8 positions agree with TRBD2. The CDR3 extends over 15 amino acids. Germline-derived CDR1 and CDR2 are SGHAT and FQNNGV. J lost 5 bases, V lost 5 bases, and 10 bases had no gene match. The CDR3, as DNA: TGTGCCAGCAGCCGCGCCCCGACGGGGGGGGAGACCCAGTACTTC. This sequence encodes CASSRAPTGGETQYF. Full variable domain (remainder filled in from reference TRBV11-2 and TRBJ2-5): EAGVAQSPRYKIIEKRQSVAFWCNPISGHATLYWYQQILGQGPKLLIQFQNNGVVDDSQLPKDRFSAERLKGVDSTLKIQPAKLEDSAVYLCASSRAPTGGETQYFGPGTRLLVL.

The chain's CDR3 is CASNAGLGQETQYF. CDR3 sequence (DNA): TGTGCCAGCAACGCAGGCTTAGGCCAAGAGACCCAGTACTTC. The chain couples TRBV9 to TRBJ2-5; D gene uncertain. Trimming shortened V by 6 bases and J by 1 base, and 13 bases separated the two germline ends. There are 14 residues in the CDR3. CDR1 and CDR2 (germline): SGDLS, YYNGEE.

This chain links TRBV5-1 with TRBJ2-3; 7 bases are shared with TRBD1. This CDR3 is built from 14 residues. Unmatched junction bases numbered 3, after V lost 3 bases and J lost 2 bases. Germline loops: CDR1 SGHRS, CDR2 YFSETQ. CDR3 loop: CASSSGQDTDTQYF. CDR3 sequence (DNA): TGCGCCAGCAGCTCCGGACAGGACACAGATACGCAGTATTTT. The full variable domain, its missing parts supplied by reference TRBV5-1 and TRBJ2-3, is KAGVTQTPRYLIKTRGQQVTLSCSPISGHRSVSWYQQTPGQGLQFLFEYFSETQRNKGNFPGRFSGRQFSNSRSEMNVSTLELGDSALYLCASSSGQDTDTQYFGPGTRLTVL.

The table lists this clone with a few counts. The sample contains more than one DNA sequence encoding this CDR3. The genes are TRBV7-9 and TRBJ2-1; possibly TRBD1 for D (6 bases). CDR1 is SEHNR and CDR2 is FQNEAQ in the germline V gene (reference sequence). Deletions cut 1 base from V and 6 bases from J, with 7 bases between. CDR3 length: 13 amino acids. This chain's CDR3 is CASSLGGGNEQFF. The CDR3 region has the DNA TGTGCCAGCAGCTTAGGAGGGGGCAATGAGCAGTTCTTC.

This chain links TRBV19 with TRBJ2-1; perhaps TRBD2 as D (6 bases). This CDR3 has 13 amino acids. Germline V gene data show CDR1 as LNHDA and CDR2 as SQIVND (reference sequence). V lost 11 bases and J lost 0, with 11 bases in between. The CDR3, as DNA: TGTGCCGTAGCGGAGAGCTCCTACAATGAGCAGTTCTTC. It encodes CAVAESSYNEQFF. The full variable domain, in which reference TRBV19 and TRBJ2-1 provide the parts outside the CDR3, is DGGITQSPKYLFRKEGQNVTLSCEQNLNHDAMYWYRQDPGQGLRLIYYSQIVNDFQKGDIAEGYSVSREKKESFPLTVTSAQKNPTAFYLCAVAESSYNEQFFGPGTRLTVL.

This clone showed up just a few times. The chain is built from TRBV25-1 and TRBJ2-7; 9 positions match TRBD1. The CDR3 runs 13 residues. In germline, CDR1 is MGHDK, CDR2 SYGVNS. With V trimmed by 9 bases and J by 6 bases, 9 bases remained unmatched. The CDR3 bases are TGTGCCAGTTCCCGGGACAGGGACTCCGAGCAGTACTTC. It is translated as CASSRDRDSEQYF.

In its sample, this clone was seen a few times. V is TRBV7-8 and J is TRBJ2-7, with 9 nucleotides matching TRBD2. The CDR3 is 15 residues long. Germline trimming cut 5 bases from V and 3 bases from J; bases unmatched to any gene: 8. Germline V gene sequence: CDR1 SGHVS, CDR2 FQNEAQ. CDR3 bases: TGTGCCAGCAGCGCCTCCGGGACTAGCTTCTACGAGCAGTACTTC. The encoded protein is CASSASGTSFYEQYF.

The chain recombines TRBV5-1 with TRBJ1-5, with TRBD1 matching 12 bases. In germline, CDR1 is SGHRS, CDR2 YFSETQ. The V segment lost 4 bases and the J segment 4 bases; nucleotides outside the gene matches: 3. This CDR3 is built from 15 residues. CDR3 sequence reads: CASSAGQGANQPQHF. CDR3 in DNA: TGCGCCAGCAGCGCGGGACAGGGGGCGAATCAGCCCCAGCATTTT.

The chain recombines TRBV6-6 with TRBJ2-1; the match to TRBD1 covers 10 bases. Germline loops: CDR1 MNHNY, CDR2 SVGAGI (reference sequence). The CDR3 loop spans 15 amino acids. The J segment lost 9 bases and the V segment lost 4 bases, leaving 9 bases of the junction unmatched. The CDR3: CASSFTGTGEREQFF. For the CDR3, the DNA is TGTGCCAGCAGTTTTACCGGGACAGGGGAGCGTGAGCAGTTCTTC.